This T cell receptor (beta chain) stems from a study of beta chain features in type 1 diabetes. Every isolated RNA sample was fully reverse transcribed, so sequencing captured expressed TCRB transcripts. TCRdb keeps only in-frame clones here, not all; method: immunoSEQ multiplex PCR. The data hold under 400,000 clones, with roughly 13% observed a single time. What was sequenced was naive CD4+ T cells from blood. This receptor was obtained from a man between 18 and 35 years old in good health.

The CDR3 protein is CASSGTGTRQETQYF. The CDR3 nucleotides read TGTGCCAGCAGTGGCACCGGGACACGGCAAGAGACCCAGTACTTC. V and J are TRBV28 and TRBJ2-5; a weak D match, TRBD1 (6 bases). This CDR3 is 15 amino acids long. Looked up from germline, CDR1 is MDHEN and CDR2 is SYDVKM. V shed 5 bases and J shed 2 bases, with 15 bases lying between them.